This T cell receptor (beta chain) stems from a study of blood T cell repertoires in COVID-19. Study as a whole: The United States, Italy and Spain provided the acute and convalescent COVID-19 samples.

The protocol was immunoSEQ multiplex PCR, while the TCRdb copy is restricted to in-frame clones and leaves out a portion. The sample yields tens of thousands of clones, about 82% seen once. The CDR3 sequence is 15 residues long. V lost 0 bases and J 2 bases, leaving 8 bases between the germline ends. Germline CDR1 is LGHNA and CDR2 is YSLEER. The sequencing sample was made of peripheral blood. The V call is TRBV4-3, the J call TRBJ1-5; D unclear. This receptor was taken from a human donor in a cohort sampled during active COVID-19. CDR3 amino acids: CASSQEAGRNQPQHF. CDR3 DNA: TGCGCCAGCAGCCAAGAGGCGGGTCGCAATCAGCCCCAGCATTTT.